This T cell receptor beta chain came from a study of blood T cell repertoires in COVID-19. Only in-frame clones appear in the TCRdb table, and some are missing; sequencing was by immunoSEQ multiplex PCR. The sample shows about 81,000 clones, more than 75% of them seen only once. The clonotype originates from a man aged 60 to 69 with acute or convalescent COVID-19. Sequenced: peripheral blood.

CDR3 sequence: CATSDLSQRNQPQHF. DNA of the CDR3: TGTGCCACCAGTGATTTATCACAGAGAAATCAGCCCCAGCATTTT. The V gene is TRBV24-1, the J gene TRBJ1-5, with no clear D. This CDR3 comprises 15 residues. Germline values: CDR1 KGHDR, CDR2 SFDVKD. V was cut by 1 base and J by 4 bases, with 10 bases left in between.